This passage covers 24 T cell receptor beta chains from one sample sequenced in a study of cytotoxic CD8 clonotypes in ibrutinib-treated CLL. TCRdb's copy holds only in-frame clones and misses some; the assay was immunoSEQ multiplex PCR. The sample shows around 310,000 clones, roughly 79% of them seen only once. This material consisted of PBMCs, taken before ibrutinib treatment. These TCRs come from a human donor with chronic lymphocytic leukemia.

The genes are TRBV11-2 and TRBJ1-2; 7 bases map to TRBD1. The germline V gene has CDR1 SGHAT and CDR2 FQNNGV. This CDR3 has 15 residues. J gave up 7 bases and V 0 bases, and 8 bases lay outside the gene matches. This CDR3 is CASSLDNSGTVGYTF. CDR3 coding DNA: TGTGCCAGCAGCTTAGATAATTCCGGGACAGTTGGCTACACCTTC.

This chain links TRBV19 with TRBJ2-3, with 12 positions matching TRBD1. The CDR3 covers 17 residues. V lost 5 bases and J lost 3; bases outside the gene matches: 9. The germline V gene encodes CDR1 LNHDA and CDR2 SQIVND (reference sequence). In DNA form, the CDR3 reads TGTGCCAGTAGTCTAAGGGACAGGGGGCCTCTAACAGATACGCAGTATTTT. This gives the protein CASSLRDRGPLTDTQYF.

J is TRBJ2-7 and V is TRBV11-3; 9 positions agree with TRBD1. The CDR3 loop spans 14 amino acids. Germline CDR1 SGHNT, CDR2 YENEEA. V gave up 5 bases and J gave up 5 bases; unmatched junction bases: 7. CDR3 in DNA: TGTGCCAGCAGCCGGGGACAGGGCCTGGACGAGCAGTACTTC. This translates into CASSRGQGLDEQYF. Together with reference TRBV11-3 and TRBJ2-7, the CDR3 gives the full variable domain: EAGVVQSPRYKIIEKKQPVAFWCNPISGHNTLYWYLQNLGQGPELLIRYENEEAVDDSQLPKDRFSAERLKGVDSTLKIQPAELGDSAVYLCASSRGQGLDEQYFGPGTRLTVT.

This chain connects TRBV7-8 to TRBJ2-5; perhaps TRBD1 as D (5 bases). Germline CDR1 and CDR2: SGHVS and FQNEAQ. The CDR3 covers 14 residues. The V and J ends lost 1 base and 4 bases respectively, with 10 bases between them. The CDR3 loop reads CASSLDPGIETQYF. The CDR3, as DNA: TGTGCCAGCAGCTTAGATCCAGGGATAGAGACCCAGTACTTC.

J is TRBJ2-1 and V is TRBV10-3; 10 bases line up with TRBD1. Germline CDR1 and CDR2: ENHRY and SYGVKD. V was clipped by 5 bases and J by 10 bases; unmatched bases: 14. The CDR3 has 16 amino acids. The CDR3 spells CAISRSPGTGVGEQFF. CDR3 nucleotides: TGTGCCATCAGTAGAAGTCCCGGGACAGGGGTTGGGGAGCAGTTCTTC.

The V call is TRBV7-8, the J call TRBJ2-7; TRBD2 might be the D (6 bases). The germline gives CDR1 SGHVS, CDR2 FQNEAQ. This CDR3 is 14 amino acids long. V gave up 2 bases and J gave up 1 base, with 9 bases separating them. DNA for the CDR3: TGTGCCAGCAGCTTATTGACTAGATCCTACGAGCAGTACTTC. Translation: CASSLLTRSYEQYF.

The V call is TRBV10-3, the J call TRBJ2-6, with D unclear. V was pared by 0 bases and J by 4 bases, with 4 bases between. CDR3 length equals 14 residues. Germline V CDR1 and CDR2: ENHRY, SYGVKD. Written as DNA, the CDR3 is TGTGCCATCAGTGAGTCTCCAGGGGCCAACGTCCTGACTTTC. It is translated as CAISESPGANVLTF.

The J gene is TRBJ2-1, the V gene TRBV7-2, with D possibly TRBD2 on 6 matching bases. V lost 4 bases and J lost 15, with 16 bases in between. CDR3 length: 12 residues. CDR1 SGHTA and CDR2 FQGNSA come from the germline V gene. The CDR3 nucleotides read TGTGCCAGCAGCTCACCCCCGGGACTCCTGTTCTTC. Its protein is CASSSPPGLLFF.

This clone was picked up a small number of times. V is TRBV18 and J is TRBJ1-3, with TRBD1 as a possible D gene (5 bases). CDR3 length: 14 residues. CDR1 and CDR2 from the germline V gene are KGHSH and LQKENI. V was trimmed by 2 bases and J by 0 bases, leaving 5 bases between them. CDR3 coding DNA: TGTGCCAGCTCACCAACAGGCTCTGGAAACACCATATATTTT. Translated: CASSPTGSGNTIYF. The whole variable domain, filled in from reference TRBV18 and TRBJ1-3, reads NAGVMQNPRHLVRRRGQEARLRCSPMKGHSHVYWYRQLPEEGLKFMVYLQKENIIDESGMPKERFSAEFPKEGPSILRIQQVVRGDSAAYFCASSPTGSGNTIYFGEGSWLTVV.

The CDR3 DNA reads as TGTGCCAGCAGCGCTAGCGGGCCCGCCTACGAGCAGTACTTC. Encoded protein: CASSASGPAYEQYF. The genes are TRBV9 and TRBJ2-7; 8 bases agree with TRBD2. Per germline, CDR1 SGDLS and CDR2 YYNGEE. V dropped 3 bases and J dropped 2; count of bases not matched to a gene: 4. The CDR3 loop spans 14 amino acids.

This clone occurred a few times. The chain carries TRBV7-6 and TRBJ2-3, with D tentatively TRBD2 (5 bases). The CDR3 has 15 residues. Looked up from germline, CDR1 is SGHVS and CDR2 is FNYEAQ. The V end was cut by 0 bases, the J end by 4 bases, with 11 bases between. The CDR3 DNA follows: TGTGCCAGCAGCTTAGCAGGGAGTGGTGCAGATACGCAGTATTTT. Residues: CASSLAGSGADTQYF.

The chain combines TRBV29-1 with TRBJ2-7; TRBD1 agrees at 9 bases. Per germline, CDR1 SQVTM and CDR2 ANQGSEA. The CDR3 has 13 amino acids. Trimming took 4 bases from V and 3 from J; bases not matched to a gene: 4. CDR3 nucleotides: TGCAGCGTTGGGACAGGGGTGAGCTACGAGCAGTACTTC. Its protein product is CSVGTGVSYEQYF.

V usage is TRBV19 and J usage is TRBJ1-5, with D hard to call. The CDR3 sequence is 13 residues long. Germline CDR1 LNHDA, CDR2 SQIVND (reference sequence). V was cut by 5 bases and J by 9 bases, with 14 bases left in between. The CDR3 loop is CASSVLLPRPQHF. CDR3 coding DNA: TGTGCCAGTAGTGTCTTACTCCCAAGGCCCCAGCATTTT.

The CDR3 DNA reads as TGTGCCAGCAGTGAATTTGGCGGTGCCTACGAGCAGTACTTC. Protein: CASSEFGGAYEQYF. The chain has TRBV25-1 and TRBJ2-7, with no clear D. The germline gives CDR1 MGHDK, CDR2 SYGVNS. Trimming left V 1 base short and J 2 bases short, with 9 bases between. This CDR3 has 14 amino acids.

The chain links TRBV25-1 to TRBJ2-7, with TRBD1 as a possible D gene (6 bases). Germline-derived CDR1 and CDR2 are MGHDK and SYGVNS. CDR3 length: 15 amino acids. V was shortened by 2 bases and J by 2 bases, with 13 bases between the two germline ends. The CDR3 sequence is CASSEADRQAYEQYF. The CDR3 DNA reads TGTGCCAGCAGTGAAGCAGACAGGCAGGCCTACGAGCAGTACTTC.

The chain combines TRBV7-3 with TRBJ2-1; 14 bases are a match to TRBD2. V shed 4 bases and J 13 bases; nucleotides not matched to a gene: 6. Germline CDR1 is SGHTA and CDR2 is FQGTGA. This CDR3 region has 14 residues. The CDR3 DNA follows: TGTGCCAGCAGCTCGGGACTAGCGGGGGACATTCAGTTCTTC. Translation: CASSSGLAGDIQFF.

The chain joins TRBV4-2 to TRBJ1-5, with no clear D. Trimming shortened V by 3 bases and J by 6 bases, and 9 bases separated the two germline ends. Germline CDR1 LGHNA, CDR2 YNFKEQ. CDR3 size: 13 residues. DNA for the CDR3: TGTGCCAGCAGCCAGAGATGGGGTCAGCCCCAGCATTTT. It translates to CASSQRWGQPQHF.

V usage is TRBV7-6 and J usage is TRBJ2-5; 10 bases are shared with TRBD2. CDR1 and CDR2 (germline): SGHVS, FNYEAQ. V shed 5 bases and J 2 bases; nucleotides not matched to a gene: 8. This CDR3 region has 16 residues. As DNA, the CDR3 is TGTGCCAGCAGCCCTCGGACTAGCGGCCGACAAGAGACCCAGTACTTC. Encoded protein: CASSPRTSGRQETQYF.

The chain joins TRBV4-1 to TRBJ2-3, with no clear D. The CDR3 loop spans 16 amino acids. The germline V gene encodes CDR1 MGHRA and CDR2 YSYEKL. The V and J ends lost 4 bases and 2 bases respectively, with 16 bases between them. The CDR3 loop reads CASSPRSLVPTDTQYF. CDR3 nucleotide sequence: TGCGCCAGCAGCCCGCGATCATTAGTCCCCACAGATACGCAGTATTTT.

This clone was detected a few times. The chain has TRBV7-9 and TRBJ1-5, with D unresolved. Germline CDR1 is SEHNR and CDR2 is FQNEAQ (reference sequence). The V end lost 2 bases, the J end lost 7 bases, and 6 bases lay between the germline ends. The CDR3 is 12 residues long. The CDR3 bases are TGTGCCAGCAGCTTACTTGGACAGCCCCAGCATTTT. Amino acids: CASSLLGQPQHF.

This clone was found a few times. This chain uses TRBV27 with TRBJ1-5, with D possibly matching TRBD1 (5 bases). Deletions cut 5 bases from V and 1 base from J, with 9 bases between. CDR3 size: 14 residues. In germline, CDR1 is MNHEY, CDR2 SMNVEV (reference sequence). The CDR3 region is CASSTGRSNQPQHF. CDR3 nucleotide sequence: TGTGCCAGCAGTACGGGACGGAGCAATCAGCCCCAGCATTTT.

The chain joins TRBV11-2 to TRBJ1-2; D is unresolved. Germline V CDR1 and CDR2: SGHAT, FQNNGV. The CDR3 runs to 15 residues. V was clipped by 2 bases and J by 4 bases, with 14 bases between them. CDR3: CASSLSQGIVYGYTF. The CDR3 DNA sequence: TGTGCCAGCAGCTTATCCCAAGGGATTGTCTATGGCTACACCTTC.

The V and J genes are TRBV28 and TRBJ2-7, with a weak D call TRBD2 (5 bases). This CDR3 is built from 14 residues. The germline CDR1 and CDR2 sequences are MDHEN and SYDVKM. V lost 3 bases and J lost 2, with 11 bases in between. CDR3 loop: CASSLWRVPYEQYF. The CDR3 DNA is TGTGCCAGCAGTTTGTGGCGGGTTCCCTACGAGCAGTACTTC.

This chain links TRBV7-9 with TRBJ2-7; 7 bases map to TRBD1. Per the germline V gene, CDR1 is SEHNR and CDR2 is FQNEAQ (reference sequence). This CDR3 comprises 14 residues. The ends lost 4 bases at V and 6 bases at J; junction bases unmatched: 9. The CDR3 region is CASSWKTGAGEQYF. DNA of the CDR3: TGTGCCAGCAGCTGGAAAACAGGGGCCGGCGAGCAGTACTTC.